Listed below are T cell receptor beta chains from one sample, sequenced in a study of T cells in Graves' hyperthyroidism and ophthalmopathy. TCRdb recomputed calls from the multiplex PCR reads with MiXCR, one row per CDR3 protein. In the table there are a few hundred thousand distinct CDR3 sequences, roughly 15% of which are singletons. Specimen: blood. The receptors shown here come from a woman younger than 45 with Graves' ophthalmopathy. The CDR3 runs from the conserved cysteine through the conserved F or W. A D gene is named only where the DNA matches it firmly. For some rows the clone size is stated as once, few or many, or as a class when expanded; others skip it.

clone size: -
V gene: TRBV10-3
D gene: -
J gene: TRBJ2-3
CDR3 DNA: TGTGCCATGGGGGGTACGGACCCAGATACGCAGTATTTT
CDR3 protein: CAMGGTDPDTQYF

clone size: -
V gene: TRBV29-1
D gene: TRBD2
J gene: TRBJ2-7
CDR3 DNA: TGCAGCGTCTTAGCGGGAGCCTACGAGCAGTACTTC
CDR3 protein: CSVLAGAYEQYF

clone size: -
V gene: TRBV5-6
D gene: -
J gene: TRBJ2-6
CDR3 DNA: TGTGCCAGCAGCTTGCCGGACTCTGGGGCCAACGTCCTGACTTTC
CDR3 protein: CASSLPDSGANVLTF

clone size: -
V gene: TRBV7-9
D gene: -
J gene: TRBJ1-2
CDR3 DNA: TGTGCCAGCAGCGGGCAGGGGCGCTACACCTTC
CDR3 protein: CASSGQGRYTF

clone size: -
V gene: TRBV20-1
D gene: TRBD2
J gene: TRBJ2-2
CDR3 DNA: TGCAGTGCCAGAAGCGGACTAGCGGGGGCTAATATGGGGGAGCTGTTTTTT
CDR3 protein: CSARSGLAGANMGELFF

clone size: many
V gene: TRBV7-8
D gene: -
J gene: TRBJ2-3
CDR3 DNA: TGTGCCAGCAGCTTATTGGGGGGAGATACGCAGTATTTT
CDR3 protein: CASSLLGGDTQYF

clone size: many
V gene: TRBV7-3
D gene: -
J gene: TRBJ2-3
CDR3 DNA: TGTGCCAGCAGCCCCGAGGGCCCAGCTTATACAGATACGCAGTATTTT
CDR3 protein: CASSPEGPAYTDTQYF

clone size: many
V gene: TRBV6-1
D gene: -
J gene: TRBJ1-5
CDR3 DNA: TGTGCCAGCAGTGAAAGTCGGGGTCAGTCCTCTGTGGGCAATCAGCCCCAGCATTTT
CDR3 protein: CASSESRGQSSVGNQPQHF

clone size: many
V gene: TRBV27
D gene: TRBD1
J gene: TRBJ1-2
CDR3 DNA: TGTGCCAGCAGTTTATCCGGGACAGGTATAAACCTGGCTTTTCATGGCTACACCTTC
CDR3 protein: CASSLSGTGINLAFHGYTF

clone size: few
V gene: TRBV27
D gene: TRBD1
J gene: TRBJ1-5
CDR3 DNA: TGTGCCAGCAGTCTACAGGGGGCGTATAGCAATCAGCCCCAGCATTTT
CDR3 protein: CASSLQGAYSNQPQHF

clone size: -
V gene: TRBV5-4
D gene: -
J gene: TRBJ2-2
CDR3 DNA: TGTGCCAGCAGCTTACTACGAGGTTTCGACACCGGGGAGCTGTTTTTT
CDR3 protein: CASSLLRGFDTGELFF

clone size: many
V gene: TRBV7-6
D gene: -
J gene: TRBJ2-7
CDR3 DNA: TGTGCCAGCAGCTTAACCGAGTCTATCGAGCAGTACTTC
CDR3 protein: CASSLTESIEQYF

clone size: many
V gene: TRBV6-6
D gene: -
J gene: TRBJ1-2
CDR3 DNA: TGTGCCAGCAGTTACTCTGTCGGGGGCGGCTACACCTTC
CDR3 protein: CASSYSVGGGYTF

clone size: few
V gene: TRBV16
D gene: -
J gene: TRBJ1-4
CDR3 DNA: TGTGCCAGCTCGGGACAAACTAATGAAAAACTGTTTTTT
CDR3 protein: CASSGQTNEKLFF

clone size: -
V gene: TRBV6-1
D gene: TRBD2
J gene: TRBJ2-2
CDR3 DNA: TGTGCCAGCCGGACTAGCAGTACCGGGGAGCTGTTTTTT
CDR3 protein: CASRTSSTGELFF

clone size: many
V gene: TRBV10-1
D gene: TRBD2
J gene: TRBJ2-3
CDR3 DNA: TGCGCCAGCAGTGACCCGGGACTAGCTGGCAGCCAGGGCACAGATACGCAGTATTTT
CDR3 protein: CASSDPGLAGSQGTDTQYF

clone size: few
V gene: TRBV7-9
D gene: -
J gene: TRBJ1-4
CDR3 DNA: TGTGCCAGCAGCTTAGGACCGACCTCCGAAAAACTGTTTTTT
CDR3 protein: CASSLGPTSEKLFF

clone size: -
V gene: TRBV7-9
D gene: TRBD1
J gene: TRBJ2-5
CDR3 DNA: TGTGCCAGCAGCAAGGGGGCGGGAGAGACCCAGTACTTC
CDR3 protein: CASSKGAGETQYF

clone size: many
V gene: TRBV5-1
D gene: -
J gene: TRBJ2-2
CDR3 DNA: TGCGCCAGCAGCCCTATCGAAAACACCGGGGAGCTGTTTTTT
CDR3 protein: CASSPIENTGELFF

clone size: many
V gene: TRBV28
D gene: -
J gene: TRBJ2-1
CDR3 DNA: TGTGCCAGCAGTTTATATTCTGGGGACAATGAGCAGTTCTTC
CDR3 protein: CASSLYSGDNEQFF

clone size: many
V gene: TRBV30
D gene: -
J gene: TRBJ2-3
CDR3 DNA: TGTGCCTGTCTTCGACCGGGGCGCACAGATACGCAGTATTTT
CDR3 protein: CACLRPGRTDTQYF

clone size: -
V gene: TRBV4-2
D gene: -
J gene: TRBJ2-1
CDR3 DNA: TGTGCCAGCAGCCCCCTTCCCCGGGAGCACAATGAGCAGTTCTTC
CDR3 protein: CASSPLPREHNEQFF

clone size: many
V gene: TRBV20-1
D gene: -
J gene: TRBJ2-5
CDR3 DNA: TGCAGTGCTAGAGACCAGAACCAAGAGACCCAGTACTTC
CDR3 protein: CSARDQNQETQYF

clone size: many
V gene: TRBV6-2/TRBV6-3
D gene: TRBD2
J gene: TRBJ2-2
CDR3 DNA: TGTGCCAGCAACAGGATAGCGGGGGCCGGGGAGCTGTTTTTT
CDR3 protein: CASNRIAGAGELFF

clone size: many
V gene: TRBV27
D gene: -
J gene: TRBJ2-1
CDR3 DNA: TGTGCCAGCAGTTTAAGGACAGCAACCTACAATGAGCAGTTCTTC
CDR3 protein: CASSLRTATYNEQFF

clone size: many
V gene: TRBV6-2/TRBV6-3
D gene: -
J gene: TRBJ1-1
CDR3 DNA: TGTGCCAGCAGTACCCTACCCGTCTCGAACACTGAAGCTTTCTTT
CDR3 protein: CASSTLPVSNTEAFF

clone size: many
V gene: TRBV7-2
D gene: -
J gene: TRBJ2-7
CDR3 DNA: TGTGCCAGCAGCTTAGATCAGGACGAGCAGTACTTC
CDR3 protein: CASSLDQDEQYF

clone size: few
V gene: TRBV6-2/TRBV6-3
D gene: TRBD2
J gene: TRBJ2-3
CDR3 DNA: TGTGCCAGCAGCTTTACTTTAGCGGGGGGCACAGATACGCAGTATTTT
CDR3 protein: CASSFTLAGGTDTQYF

clone size: many
V gene: TRBV20-1
D gene: -
J gene: TRBJ2-5
CDR3 DNA: TGCAGTGCTAGACTTGTACAGGGTGGTGGGACCCAGTACTTC
CDR3 protein: CSARLVQGGGTQYF

clone size: many
V gene: TRBV27
D gene: -
J gene: TRBJ2-3
CDR3 DNA: TGTGCCAGCAGTTCATTTGGAGATACGCAGTATTTT
CDR3 protein: CASSSFGDTQYF

clone size: many
V gene: TRBV6-2/TRBV6-3
D gene: TRBD1
J gene: TRBJ2-7
CDR3 DNA: TGTGCCAGCAGTACGACCCGTCGACAGGGCAACGAGCAGTACTTC
CDR3 protein: CASSTTRRQGNEQYF

clone size: many
V gene: TRBV7-8
D gene: -
J gene: TRBJ2-7
CDR3 DNA: TGTGCCAGCAGCTTAGAAGTGTGGGGGGAGCAGTACTTC
CDR3 protein: CASSLEVWGEQYF

clone size: many
V gene: TRBV2
D gene: TRBD2
J gene: TRBJ2-3
CDR3 DNA: TGTGCCAGCCACGGACTAGCGGGGAGTTGGGATACGCAGTATTTT
CDR3 protein: CASHGLAGSWDTQYF

clone size: -
V gene: TRBV20-1
D gene: TRBD2
J gene: TRBJ2-3
CDR3 DNA: TGCAGTGCTAGTACCGGGGGGAATCCTAGCACAGATACGCAGTATTTT
CDR3 protein: CSASTGGNPSTDTQYF

clone size: few
V gene: TRBV28
D gene: TRBD1
J gene: TRBJ2-7
CDR3 DNA: TGTGCCAGCAATTTAGATTTGAACAGGGGGATATACGAGCAGTACTTC
CDR3 protein: CASNLDLNRGIYEQYF

clone size: many
V gene: TRBV7-2
D gene: -
J gene: TRBJ2-7
CDR3 DNA: TGTGCCAGCACCTCTTCGGTTTCCTACGAGCAGTACTTC
CDR3 protein: CASTSSVSYEQYF

clone size: many
V gene: TRBV6-1
D gene: -
J gene: TRBJ1-1
CDR3 DNA: TGTGCCAGCAGTCGATTACAGGTGGGGAACACTGAAGCTTTCTTT
CDR3 protein: CASSRLQVGNTEAFF

clone size: -
V gene: TRBV6-1
D gene: -
J gene: TRBJ1-3
CDR3 DNA: TGTGCCAGCAGTGAAGTCCGGTTCTCTGGAAACACCATATATTTT
CDR3 protein: CASSEVRFSGNTIYF

clone size: few
V gene: TRBV9
D gene: -
J gene: TRBJ1-1
CDR3 DNA: TGTGCCAGCAGCGTTTCACCCCTGAACACTGAAGCTTTCTTT
CDR3 protein: CASSVSPLNTEAFF

clone size: -
V gene: TRBV4-2
D gene: TRBD1
J gene: TRBJ1-2
CDR3 DNA: TGTGCCAGCAGCCAGACAGACAGGGGCGGTGGTGGCTACACCTTC
CDR3 protein: CASSQTDRGGGGYTF

clone size: -
V gene: TRBV29-1
D gene: -
J gene: TRBJ1-1
CDR3 DNA: TGCAGCGTTGAAAGACAGCAGAACACTGAAGCTTTCTTT
CDR3 protein: CSVERQQNTEAFF

clone size: many
V gene: TRBV7-9
D gene: -
J gene: TRBJ2-3
CDR3 DNA: TGTGCCAGCAGCTTAGGGTCAGGAGGCACAGATACGCAGTATTTT
CDR3 protein: CASSLGSGGTDTQYF

clone size: many
V gene: TRBV12-3/TRBV12-4
D gene: -
J gene: TRBJ1-5
CDR3 DNA: TGTGCCAGCAGTTTGGGGGAACAGCCCCAGCATTTT
CDR3 protein: CASSLGEQPQHF

clone size: many
V gene: TRBV28
D gene: -
J gene: TRBJ1-5
CDR3 DNA: TGTGCCAGCAGCCAGATGGGGCCCCAGCATTTT
CDR3 protein: CASSQMGPQHF

clone size: -
V gene: TRBV6-9
D gene: TRBD1
J gene: TRBJ1-1
CDR3 DNA: TGTGCCAGCAGTTCTTCCGGGACAGAAAAAGAAGCTTTCTTT
CDR3 protein: CASSSSGTEKEAFF

clone size: -
V gene: TRBV3-1
D gene: -
J gene: TRBJ1-3
CDR3 DNA: TGTGCCAGCAGCCAAGGTAGGGGAACGGGCGGAAACACCATATATTTT
CDR3 protein: CASSQGRGTGGNTIYF

clone size: many
V gene: TRBV10-3
D gene: -
J gene: TRBJ1-1
CDR3 DNA: TGTGCCATCAGTGAGGACCTTTGGGGAGACACTGAAGCTTTCTTT
CDR3 protein: CAISEDLWGDTEAFF

clone size: many
V gene: TRBV2
D gene: -
J gene: TRBJ2-1
CDR3 DNA: TGTGCCAGCAGACGGGACTCAGGCCGTATCAATGAGCAGTTCTTC
CDR3 protein: CASRRDSGRINEQFF

clone size: many
V gene: TRBV10-1
D gene: -
J gene: TRBJ1-1
CDR3 DNA: TGCGCCAGCAGTGAGTCGATTGGACAGCCCGAAGCTTTCTTT
CDR3 protein: CASSESIGQPEAFF